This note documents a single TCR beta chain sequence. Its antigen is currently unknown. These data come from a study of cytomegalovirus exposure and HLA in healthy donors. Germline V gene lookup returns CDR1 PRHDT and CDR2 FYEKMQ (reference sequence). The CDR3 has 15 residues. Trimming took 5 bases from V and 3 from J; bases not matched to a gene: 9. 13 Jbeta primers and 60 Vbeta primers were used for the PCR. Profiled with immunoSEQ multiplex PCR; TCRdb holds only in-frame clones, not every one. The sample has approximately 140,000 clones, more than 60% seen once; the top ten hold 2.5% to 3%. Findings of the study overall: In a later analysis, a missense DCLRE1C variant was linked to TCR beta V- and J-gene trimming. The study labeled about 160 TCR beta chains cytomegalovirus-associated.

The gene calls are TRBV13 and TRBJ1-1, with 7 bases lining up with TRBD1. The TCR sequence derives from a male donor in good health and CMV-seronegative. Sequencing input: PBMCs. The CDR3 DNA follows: TGTGCCAGCAGCCAAGAGACAGGGTTTGACACTGAAGCTTTCTTT. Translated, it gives CASSQETGFDTEAFF.